This entry describes one T cell receptor (beta chain). The specificity of this receptor is unknown. The library was produced with the immunoSEQ multiplex PCR assay. The multiplex PCR relied on a mix of 60 forward primers for TCR Vbeta segments and 13 reverse primers for TCR Jbeta segments. A multiplex PCR assay on genomic DNA amplified the CDR3 region of rearranged TCR beta genes. The amplified TCR beta libraries were sequenced on the Illumina HiSeq System as 87-base-pair reads. Regarding the original processing steps: A later analysis counted tens of millions of unique TCR beta chains across the approximately 700 repertoires, and roughly 11 million of these chains were shared by at least two donors. To remove PCR and sequencing errors, raw reads were error-corrected and collapsed into unique sequences using a nearest-neighbor algorithm that merged closely related sequences. CDR3 sequences were aligned to IMGT reference sequences to assign V, D and J gene segments. For a sequence to be retained, at least a six-nucleotide match to both a V gene segment and a J gene segment was required. A rearrangement counted as productive if the CDR3 had no stop codons and remained in frame with V and J, and every other rearrangement counted as non-productive. CDR3 was defined according to IMGT convention as the region running from the second conserved V-encoded cysteine to the conserved J-encoded phenylalanine. The earlier analysis of about 610 of the donors excluded any sequence lacking an unambiguous match to a single V gene segment. In an earlier analysis of approximately 550 of the donors, V segments were called functional above 56.7% productive rearrangements and were called segregating when the between-donor standard deviation exceeded 5%. To diagnose cytomegalovirus status from the catalog of TCR beta chain sequences, a statistical classification framework was built. In a later analysis, TCR nucleotide sequences were compared against IMGT/GENE-DB human TR gene sequences so that V and J genes could be assigned. In a later analysis, CDR3 sequences and most-parsimonious VDJ recombination scenarios were assigned using the TCRdist pipeline. In a later analysis, each TCR beta chain was defined by its CDR3 amino acid sequence together with its V-gene family, and reads without a unique V-gene family were excluded. A later analysis removed 500 to 650 highly shared, low-generation-probability nucleotide sequences to deal with suspected cross-contamination and a sequencing artifact. In a later analysis, a clonal expansion index for each public chain was calculated from normalized within-repertoire ranks of inferred template counts. In a later analysis, generation probabilities were computed using a VDJ recombination model fitted to out-of-frame rearrangements, and the results were checked against IGoR. A later analysis scored TCR-TCR, TCR-HLA and TCR-CMV co-occurrence with hypergeometric tests, applying a repertoire-size bias correction to TCR pairs. In a later analysis, false discovery rates were estimated by permuting HLA or CMV assignments 20 times. In a later analysis, co-occurring TCRs were grouped using DBSCAN, and TCRdist sequence similarity was added for clustering within HLA-allele-positive subsets. Co-occurrence clustering excluded repertoires with fewer than 30,000 or more than 120,000 public chains, plus five with anomalous nucleotide sharing. Here the immuneACCESS table is served through TCRdb, limited to in-frame sequences with V and J called. Missing clones are a known gap in these copies; in checked studies unresolved V genes cover under half, and the rest lacks a known reason. That table supplies the V and J calls and clone size; D and trimming were determined from the DNA. The table kept for this sample lists more than 55,000 clones. Over 4% of the sample comes from the top ten.

In total, 630 or so healthy bone marrow donors made up the cohort. At the time of sampling, every cohort member was nominally healthy, though immune exposures that went unrecorded were likely present. The donor tested CMV seropositive and was one of the 289 seropositive cohort members. Every donor gave a peripheral blood sample, and the peripheral blood mononuclear cells from that sample were used for TCR beta sequencing. Genomic DNA was extracted from the blood cell samples with the Qiagen DNeasy Blood Extraction Kit. The data belong to a study of cytomegalovirus exposure and HLA in healthy donors (dated by TCRdb to 2016 to 2017). Background for the entire study: According to an earlier analysis of a few hundred of the donors, about 170 million T cells yielded 100 million or so unique TCR beta sequences and about 280 Gb of sequence data. About 300 gigabases of sequencing data and tens of millions of unique TCR sequences were included in an early release covering around 600 HLA-typed donors. Of the 300 to 500 genotyped donors, over 80% were placed in the genetic ancestry cluster associated with self-reported Caucasian donors. The study aimed to test whether signatures of past pathogen exposure could be identified by cataloging public T cell receptors. The study profiled the T cell repertoires of about 720 subjects by immunosequencing and related them to cytomegalovirus serostatus. Along with the approximately 700-subject first cohort, a separate validation cohort of over a hundred different subjects was used. To predict cytomegalovirus infection status, the study brought together high-throughput TCR immunosequencing, statistical association of individual TCRs with disease status, and machine learning. In a later analysis, previously published TCR beta repertoires from 550 to 700 donors were re-analyzed and high-resolution HLA genotyping was added so that TCR occurrence patterns could be studied. The later analysis used no new phenotypic data to find candidate immune exposures, relying instead on TCR beta sequences and their occurrence across donors. An earlier analysis of more than 450 of the donors used high-throughput TCR beta sequencing to judge whether each TCR beta V gene segment behaved as functional or pseudogenic. Donor age, sex, ethnicity and CMV serostatus were compiled alongside the repertoire data. Genome-wide SNP genotypes for about 65% of the roughly 670 donors were used in a later genetic analysis, which treated that subset as a discovery cohort. Every repertoire in the discovery cohort had been generated on one and the same sequencing platform. Both class I and class II loci were covered by HLA typing, at four-digit resolution. Typing coverage differed by locus: A, B, C, DRB1 and DQB1 were typed in about 620-640 donors, DQA1 in about 500, DPA1 in approximately 600, and DPB1 in 400 to 480. Because of strong linkage in the cohort, roughly five DR-DQ haplotypes were treated as single units for association and clustering. Among roughly 400 genotyped donors of the cohort, an average of roughly 230,000 unique TCR beta nucleotide sequences was sequenced per donor, of which 15% to 20% were non-productive. The research as a whole found: Immune exposure information for the cohort was limited to CMV serostatus. In a later analysis, TCR association rates were found to vary across HLA loci, with the most associated TCRs seen for DRB1 alleles and the fewest for HLA-C alleles. A later genetic analysis reported fewer N-insertions in productive TCRs among donors in an Asian-associated ancestry cluster than the roughly 690-donor mean. Correlated functional status among segregating V segments might reflect linkage disequilibrium, but an unknown experimental factor could not be ruled out. Roughly uniform sequencing depth across donors was assumed in presence/absence analyses, although this assumption may not hold. A further reported finding was that TCR beta sequences accurately predicted the HLA-A and HLA-B alleles for most subjects in the first cohort. The study gave a list of 150 to 200 TCR beta chains associated with cytomegalovirus. A later genetic analysis associated a missense DCLRE1C variant with V-gene and J-gene trimming of TCR beta chains, and an independent cohort replicated the association. Because counts were too low, 15 or so rarely observed V segments, including chromosome 9 orphons, were excluded from the earlier analysis of 587 of the donors. At a false discovery rate of 0.05, a later analysis linked fewer than 20,000 TCR beta sequences to specific HLA alleles. A group of highly shared sequence variants was considered likely to be a technical artifact of the sequencing pipeline. According to a later analysis, parvovirus B19, influenza, CMV and Epstein-Barr virus appeared linked to several top co-occurrence clusters. Assigning TCR associations to individual alleles was difficult when HLA alleles, especially DR and DQ, strongly co-occurred. According to the authors, the approach could potentially be generalized to other disease states and immunological phenotypes. In an earlier analysis of around 600 of the donors, most TCR beta V segments were observed in productive rearrangements about 87% or about 30% of the time, broadly matching IMGT annotations. Most TCR sequences were observed very rarely across donors, whereas some public TCRs were present in many individuals. A later analysis found that HLA-associated TCR beta chains were more clonally expanded and had lower generation probabilities than equally common non-associated chains. The cohort was sequenced for TCR beta chains only, and without alpha or paired-chain data the features that could be detected were limited. A few of the identified cytomegalovirus-associated TCR beta chains were confirmed in vitro to be specific for cytomegalovirus antigens. Because HLA typing was missing for some donors at each locus, association tests included only the typed subset. The classifier was reported to diagnose cytomegalovirus status with high specificity and sensitivity in both the original cohort and the validation cohort. A later analysis found that most CMV-associated TCR beta chains appeared HLA-restricted, with HLA associations seemingly driven largely by CMV exposure.

What was sequenced was PBMCs. This receptor was obtained from a woman in her forties in good health and CMV-seropositive.

The CDR3 protein sequence reads: CASSLGGTYNEQFF. The sequenced DNA is TGTGCCAGCAGCTTAGGGGGGACTTACAATGAGCAGTTCTTC. The sequence links TRBV11-2 to TRBJ2-1; matching of 6 bases hints at TRBD2 as the D gene. The V end loses 1 base and the J end loses 4 bases, and a stretch of 8 bases separates them. From a lookup of the germline V gene, CDR1 and CDR2 are SGHAT and FQNNGV. CDR3 length: 14 amino acids, cysteine to phenylalanine. Of the read, only the CDR3 DNA is kept; its 42 bases are in frame from base 1.